This entry is about one T cell receptor beta chain. The sample comes from a study of technical replicates of blood from a handful of donors. Germline CDR1 SGHNT, CDR2 YYREEE (reference sequence). The CDR3 sequence is 14 residues long. The ends were cut back, 0 bases at V and 7 bases at J, with 10 bases in the middle. Only in-frame clones appear in the TCRdb table, and some are missing; sequencing was by immunoSEQ multiplex PCR. The data contain some 84,000 clones, 90% to 95% of them seen just once; the ten biggest clones take up 0.39%. Sequencing input: T cells isolated from PBMCs. This clonotype was sampled from a human donor in good health. The chain employs TRBV5-4 and TRBJ2-2; unclear D gene. In DNA form, the CDR3 reads TGTGCCAGCAGCTTGGATTTCGCGAACGGGGAGCTGTTTTTT. Translation: CASSLDFANGELFF.